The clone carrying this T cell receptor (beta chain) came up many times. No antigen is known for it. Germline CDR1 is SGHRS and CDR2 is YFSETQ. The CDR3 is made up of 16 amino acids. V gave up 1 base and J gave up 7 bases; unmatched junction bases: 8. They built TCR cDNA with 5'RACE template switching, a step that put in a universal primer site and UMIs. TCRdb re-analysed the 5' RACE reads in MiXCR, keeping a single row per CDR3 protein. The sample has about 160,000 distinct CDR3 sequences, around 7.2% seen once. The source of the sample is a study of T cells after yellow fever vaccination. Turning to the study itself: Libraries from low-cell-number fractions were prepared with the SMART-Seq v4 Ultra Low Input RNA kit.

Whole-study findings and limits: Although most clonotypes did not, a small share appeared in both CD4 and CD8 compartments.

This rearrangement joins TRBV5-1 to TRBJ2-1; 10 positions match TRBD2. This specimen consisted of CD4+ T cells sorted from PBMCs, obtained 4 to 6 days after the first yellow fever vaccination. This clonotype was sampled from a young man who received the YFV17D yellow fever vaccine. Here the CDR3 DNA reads TGCGCCAGCAGCTTGAGTGCAAGCGGGGGGGCAAATGAGCAGTTCTTC. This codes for CASSLSASGGANEQFF.